This T cell receptor beta chain was retrieved from a study of blood T cell repertoires in COVID-19. Across the whole study: Sources were T cells, B-cell-depleted T cells, or PBMCs; the material itself was cDNA or gDNA.

Per the original data handling: Quantification of nucleated cells was approximated via reference gene primer amplification. Profiling relied on immunoSEQ multiplex PCR, and the TCRdb table lists in-frame clones only, not all of them. The V and J calls and clone size are taken from that table; D and trimming were inferred from the DNA. This sample has about 210,000 clones, with 83% found just once. The CDR3 length is 15 residues. Looked up from germline, CDR1 is LGHNA and CDR2 is YNFKEQ. V lost 4 bases to trimming and J lost 5 bases; unmatched junction nucleotides: 6. The sequencing sample was made of peripheral blood. The genes are TRBV4-2 and TRBJ2-1; 9 bases align to TRBD1. The receptor was derived from a middle-aged woman with active or convalescent COVID-19. CDR3 sequence: CASSLTGGSDNEQFF. In DNA, the CDR3 is TGTGCCAGCAGCCTCACAGGGGGCAGCGACAATGAGCAGTTCTTC.